Following are 3 T cell receptor beta chains from one sample sequenced in a study of OX40 agonist ivuxolimab in advanced cancers. Libraries were built with the immunoSEQ multiplex PCR assay. This immuneACCESS table, as held by TCRdb, lists in-frame sequences with V and J called but not all clones. Of the missing ones, under half trace to an unresolved V gene in checked studies; the others have no known cause. The sample table records about 68,000 clones; approximately 90% of these occur just once. In total, the top ten clones hold about 0.31% of the sample. This specimen consisted of CD4+ or CD8+ T cells sorted from blood, obtained in a trial of the OX40 agonist ivuxolimab. These receptors were taken from an adult with an advanced solid tumor such as melanoma, head and neck, liver or kidney cancer.

In regard to this clone: Because it lacks the conserved phenylalanine or tryptophan at the end, this CDR3 is likely a read error. The DNA is left out, because the CDR3 cannot be placed on it with certainty; the CDR3 is given as TCRdb lists it. V is TRBV10-1 and J is TRBJ2-7; TRBD2 reflects the table's D call only, with no check against the DNA. Germline CDR1 WNHNN, CDR2 SYGVQD (reference sequence). The CDR3 is 12 residues long, ends included. The chain's CDR3 is CASKGGRGLVFL.

In nucleotides, the CDR3 is TGTGCCAGCAGTGACAGTACTCCTCTCTCCCCCAATCAGCCCCAGCATTTT. It is translated as CASSDSTPLSPNQPQHF. The rearrangement uses TRBV2 and TRBJ1-5; no clear D gene. V was shortened by 3 bases and J by 3 bases, with 18 bases between the two germline ends. The CDR3 consists of 17 residues. Germline V gene data show CDR1 as SNHLY and CDR2 as FYNNEI.

The chain's CDR3 is CASYPSSTHEQFF. CDR3 DNA sequence: TGTGCCAGCTATCCGTCTAGCACCCATGAGCAGTTCTTC. The gene calls are TRBV28 and TRBJ2-1, with D possibly TRBD2 on 5 matching bases. V was shortened by 8 bases and J by 8 bases, with 16 bases between the two germline ends. This CDR3 has 13 amino acids. The germline gives CDR1 MDHEN, CDR2 SYDVKM.